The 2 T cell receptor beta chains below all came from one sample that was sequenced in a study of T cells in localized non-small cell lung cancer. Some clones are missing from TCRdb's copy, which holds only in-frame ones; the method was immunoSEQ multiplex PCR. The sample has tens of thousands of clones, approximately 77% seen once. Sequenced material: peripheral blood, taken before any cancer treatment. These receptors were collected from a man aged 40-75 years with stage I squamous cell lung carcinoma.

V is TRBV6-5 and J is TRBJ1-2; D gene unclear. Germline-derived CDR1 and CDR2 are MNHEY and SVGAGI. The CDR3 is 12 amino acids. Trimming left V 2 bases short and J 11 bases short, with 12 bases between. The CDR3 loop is CASSYAGSEYTF. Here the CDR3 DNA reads TGTGCCAGCAGTTACGCAGGTTCGGAGTACACCTTC.

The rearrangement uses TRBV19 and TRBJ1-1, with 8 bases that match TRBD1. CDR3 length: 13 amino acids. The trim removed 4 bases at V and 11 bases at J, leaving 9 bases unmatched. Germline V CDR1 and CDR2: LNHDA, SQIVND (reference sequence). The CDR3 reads CASSKDREGEAFF. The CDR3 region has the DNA TGTGCCAGTAGTAAGGACAGGGAGGGAGAGGCTTTCTTT.